These 3 T cell receptor beta chains originate from one sample sequenced in a study of esophageal squamous cell carcinoma under preoperative chemotherapy. Time point here: before preoperative PTX-NDP chemotherapy. Using its own MiXCR run on the PCR reads, TCRdb lists one record per CDR3 protein. This table has around 29,000 distinct CDR3 sequences, under 60% appearing once. The specimen was collected from a patient given preoperative chemotherapy. Every receptor here comes from a human donor with esophageal squamous cell carcinoma. The donor label of this sample is uncertain.

This clonotype was seen a single time. The V gene is TRBV7-2, the J gene TRBJ2-3; D is perhaps TRBD1 (5 bases). V was pared by 3 bases and J by 14 bases, with 18 bases between. CDR3 length: 13 amino acids. Germline-derived CDR1 and CDR2 are SGHTA and FQGNSA. For the CDR3, the DNA is TGTGCCAGCAGCTTCAGGGTAACCGGTGCGCTGTATTTT. Translating it yields CASSFRVTGALYF.

This clonotype was recorded many times. The chain uses TRBV7-8 and TRBJ2-5; 10 positions match TRBD2. There are 14 residues in the CDR3. The V and J ends lost 1 base and 9 bases, in that order; junction bases with no gene match: 5. Looked up from germline, CDR1 is SGHVS and CDR2 is FQNEAQ. CDR3 residues: CASSLVASGGPQYF. The CDR3 DNA reads TGTGCCAGCAGCTTAGTGGCTAGCGGGGGACCCCAGTACTTC.

The chain uses TRBV29-1 and TRBJ2-5, with TRBD2 matching 7 bases. The J call may not be correct, given that the DNA end is closer to TRBJ2-1. From germline, CDR1 is SQVTM and CDR2 ANQGSEA. The CDR3 length is 14 residues. The DNA of the CDR3 is TGCAGCGGGGTCGGGACGCAGGCGGGAGAGACCCAGTTCTTC. It is translated as CSGVGTQAGETQFF.